This TCR beta chain was identified in a study of T cell responses to AZD1222 COVID-19 vaccine. General observations from the study: Baseline seropositivity characterized only six AZD1222 recipients. Most donors were white British, females outnumbered males, and clonal diversity was possibly underestimated.

Clones were sequenced by immunoSEQ multiplex PCR, and TCRdb holds only the in-frame ones, with some missing. The repertoire holds roughly 200,000 clones, about 93% seen once, with 1% in the top ten. V dropped 5 bases and J dropped 0 bases, with 13 bases sitting between them. The length of the CDR3 is 15 residues. Germline V gene data show CDR1 as SEHNR and CDR2 as FQNEAQ (reference sequence). Turning to this clone: Its antigen remains unknown.

The sample consisted of peripheral blood, taken on day 0 of MenACWY control vaccination. The receptor comes from an adult in good health. The V call is TRBV7-9, the J call TRBJ1-1, with a weak D call TRBD1 (5 bases). The CDR3 coding sequence is TGTGCCAGCAGCCCGAGGGGAATCCTGAACACTGAAGCTTTCTTT. Protein sequence: CASSPRGILNTEAFF.